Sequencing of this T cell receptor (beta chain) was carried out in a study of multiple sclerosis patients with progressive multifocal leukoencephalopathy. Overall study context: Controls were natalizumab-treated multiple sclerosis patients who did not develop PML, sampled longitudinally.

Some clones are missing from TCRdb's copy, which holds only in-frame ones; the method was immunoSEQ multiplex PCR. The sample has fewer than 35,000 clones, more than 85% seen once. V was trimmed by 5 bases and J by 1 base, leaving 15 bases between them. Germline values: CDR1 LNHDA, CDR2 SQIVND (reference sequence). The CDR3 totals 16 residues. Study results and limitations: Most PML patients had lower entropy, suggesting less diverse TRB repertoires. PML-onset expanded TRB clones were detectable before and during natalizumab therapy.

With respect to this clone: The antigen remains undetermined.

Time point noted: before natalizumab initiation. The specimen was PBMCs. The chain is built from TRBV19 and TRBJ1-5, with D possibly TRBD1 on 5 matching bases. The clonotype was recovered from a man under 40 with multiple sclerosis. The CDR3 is CASSLSGTLSNQPQHF. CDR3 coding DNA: TGTGCCAGTAGTCTTTCTGGGACGCTAAGCAATCAGCCCCAGCATTTT.